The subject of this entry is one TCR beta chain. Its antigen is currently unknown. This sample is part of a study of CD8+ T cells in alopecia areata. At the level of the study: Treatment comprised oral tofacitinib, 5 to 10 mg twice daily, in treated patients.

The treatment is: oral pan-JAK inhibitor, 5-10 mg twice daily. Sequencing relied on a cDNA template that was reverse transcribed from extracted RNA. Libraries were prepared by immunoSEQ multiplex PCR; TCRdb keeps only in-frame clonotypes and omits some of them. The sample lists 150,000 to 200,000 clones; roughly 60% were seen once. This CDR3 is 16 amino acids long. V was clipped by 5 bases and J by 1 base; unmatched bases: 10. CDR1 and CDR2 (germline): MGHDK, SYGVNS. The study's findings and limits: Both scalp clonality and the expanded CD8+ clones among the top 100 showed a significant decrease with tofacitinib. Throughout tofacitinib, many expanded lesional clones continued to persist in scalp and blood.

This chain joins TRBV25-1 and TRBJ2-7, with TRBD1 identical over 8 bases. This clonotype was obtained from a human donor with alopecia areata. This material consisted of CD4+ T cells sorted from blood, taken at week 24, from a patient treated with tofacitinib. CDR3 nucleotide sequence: TGTGCCAGCAGTAAAACAGGGGGTCCAGGTTCCTACGAGCAGTACTTC. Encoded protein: CASSKTGGPGSYEQYF.